This passage covers 18 T cell receptor beta chains from one sample sequenced in a study of blood T cell repertoires in COVID-19. Clones were read by immunoSEQ multiplex PCR, and TCRdb kept only the in-frame ones, dropping some. The sample shows about 200,000 clones, around 75% of them seen only once. The sample was peripheral blood. The receptors shown here come from a human donor in a cohort sampled during active COVID-19.

This sequence joins TRBV6-2 or TRBV6-3 and TRBJ2-1; 11 bases agree with TRBD2. This CDR3 spans 16 amino acids. Germline V gene sequence: CDR1 MNHEY, CDR2 SVGEGT. The V and J ends lost 2 bases and 7 bases, in that order; junction bases with no gene match: 7. CDR3 DNA: TGTGCCAGCAGTTACGGGCTAGCGGGAGGAAGGAATGAGCAGTTCTTC. Its protein is CASSYGLAGGRNEQFF.

CDR3 DNA sequence: TGCGCCAGCAGCTTGAGGGCTAGCGGGAGCGGCTACAATGAGCAGTTCTTC. Protein: CASSLRASGSGYNEQFF. The chain employs TRBV5-1 and TRBJ2-1; 10 bases line up with TRBD2. Germline assignment: CDR1 SGHRS and CDR2 YFSETQ. V lost 1 base and J lost 3; bases outside the gene matches: 7. The CDR3 has 17 amino acids.

The CDR3 is CASSSTGIYNEQFF. DNA of the CDR3: TGTGCCAGCAGTTCGACCGGGATCTACAATGAGCAGTTCTTC. The chain carries TRBV28 and TRBJ2-1, with D perhaps TRBD2 (5 bases). The CDR3 has 14 residues. Germline V gene lookup returns CDR1 MDHEN and CDR2 SYDVKM. The V end was cut by 4 bases, the J end by 3 bases, with 10 bases between.

The chain combines TRBV10-3 with TRBJ2-7; TRBD1 is a possible D gene (7 bases). The V and J ends lost 8 bases and 2 bases respectively, with 16 bases between them. The CDR3 sequence is 14 residues long. Per the germline V gene, CDR1 is ENHRY and CDR2 is SYGVKD. CDR3 sequence: CAIAGRGATYEQYF. For the CDR3, the DNA is TGTGCCATCGCTGGCAGGGGGGCCACCTACGAGCAGTACTTC.

The chain employs TRBV5-4 and TRBJ2-7; possibly TRBD2 for D (5 bases). The germline V gene has CDR1 SGHNT and CDR2 YYREEE (reference sequence). Trimming left V 0 bases short and J 7 bases short, with 17 bases between. The CDR3 has 15 amino acids. The CDR3 nucleotides read TGTGCCAGCAGCTTGGACCCGGGAACGATGAATGAGCAGTACTTC. It translates to CASSLDPGTMNEQYF.

This clone occurred once. The chain has TRBV10-3 and TRBJ1-4; the match to TRBD1 covers 10 bases. This CDR3 is built from 14 residues. The J segment lost 8 bases and the V segment lost 7 bases, leaving 7 bases of the junction unmatched. Germline V CDR1 and CDR2: ENHRY, SYGVKD. Here the CDR3 DNA reads TGTGCCATCAATGGGACAGGGGCTTGGGAAAAACTGTTTTTT. It codes for CAINGTGAWEKLFF.

The V and J genes are TRBV7-2 and TRBJ1-1; D uncertain. Trimming took 5 bases from V and 0 from J, leaving 19 bases between them. Germline CDR1 SGHTA, CDR2 FQGNSA. This CDR3 region has 17 residues. The CDR3 sequence is CASSDRVPRSLNTEAFF. The CDR3 nucleotides read TGTGCCAGCAGCGACCGGGTCCCTAGATCTTTGAACACTGAAGCTTTCTTT. The full variable domain, its missing parts supplied by reference TRBV7-2 and TRBJ1-1, is GAGVSQSPSNKVTEKGKDVELRCDPISGHTALYWYRQSLGQGLEFLIYFQGNSAPDKSGLPSDRFSAERTGGSVSTLTIQRTQQEDSAVYLCASSDRVPRSLNTEAFFGQGTRLTVV.

This chain connects TRBV18 to TRBJ1-4; 9 bases are a match to TRBD1. The junction had 9 bases not matched to a gene; V was cut back by 8 bases and J by 8 bases. The CDR3 runs to 14 residues. Per germline, CDR1 KGHSH and CDR2 LQKENI. The CDR3: CASARTGEREKLFF. CDR3 DNA: TGTGCCAGCGCACGGACAGGGGAGAGGGAAAAACTGTTTTTT.

CDR3 in amino acids: CAWRNPDRVGEKLFF. CDR3 sequence (DNA): TGTGCCTGGAGGAACCCGGACAGGGTTGGGGAAAAACTGTTTTTT. V usage is TRBV30 and J usage is TRBJ1-4; 8 bases are a match to TRBD1. Germline values: CDR1 GTSNPN, CDR2 SVGIG (reference sequence). The CDR3 extends over 15 amino acids. V was clipped by 3 bases and J by 8 bases; unmatched bases: 11.

The rearrangement uses TRBV30 and TRBJ1-5; perhaps TRBD1 as D (6 bases). Deletions cut 4 bases from V and 3 bases from J, with 10 bases between. This CDR3 region has 13 residues. Germline V gene sequence: CDR1 GTSNPN, CDR2 SVGIG (reference sequence). The CDR3 DNA follows: TGTGCCTGGACTATGGGACACAATCAGCCCCAGCATTTT. It specifies CAWTMGHNQPQHF.

The V call is TRBV9, the J call TRBJ2-7; 7 bases align to TRBD1. The CDR3 runs to 13 residues. Germline V gives CDR1 SGDLS, CDR2 YYNGEE. After removal of 4 bases from V and 4 bases from J, the junction contained 5 bases not matched to a gene. The CDR3 DNA reads as TGTGCCAGCAGCTCTACGACAGGGTACGAGCAGTACTTC. Its translation is CASSSTTGYEQYF.

This clone turned up a few times. This chain uses TRBV6-5 with TRBJ1-1; D not certain. The CDR3 covers 14 residues. V was pared by 0 bases and J by 4 bases, with 9 bases between. The germline V gene encodes CDR1 MNHEY and CDR2 SVGAGI. The CDR3 spells CASSYSRRTTEAFF. In DNA form, the CDR3 reads TGTGCCAGCAGTTACTCAAGGAGGACCACTGAAGCTTTCTTT.

This chain joins TRBV11-2 and TRBJ2-7, with 7 bases lining up with TRBD1. The V and J ends lost 4 bases and 2 bases, in that order; junction bases with no gene match: 5. Germline V gene data show CDR1 as SGHAT and CDR2 as FQNNGV. The CDR3 consists of 14 residues. CDR3 DNA sequence: TGTGCCAGCAGCTCGTCGACAGGGACCTACGAGCAGTACTTC. It codes for CASSSSTGTYEQYF.

This clone appeared once. V gene TRBV21-1 combines with J gene TRBJ2-7; the DNA was not used to check the table's D call, TRBD2. TRBV21-1 constitutes a pseudogene. The CDR3 loop spans 11 amino acids. The CDR3 sequence is CASSKALAQYF. CDR3 nucleotide sequence: TGTGCCAGCAGCAAAGCGCTAGCGCAGTACTTC.

The CDR3 is CASSQQGRRTDTQYF. The CDR3 nucleotides read TGTGCCAGCAGTCAACAGGGAAGAAGGACAGATACGCAGTATTTT. This chain connects TRBV27 to TRBJ2-3; maybe TRBD1 (6 bases). This CDR3 region has 15 residues. CDR1 and CDR2 from the germline V gene are MNHEY and SMNVEV (reference sequence). V lost 5 bases to trimming and J lost 3 bases, with 15 bases between them.

This rearrangement joins TRBV2 to TRBJ1-3; D is perhaps TRBD1 (6 bases). The CDR3 is 15 residues long. CDR1 SNHLY and CDR2 FYNNEI come from the germline V gene. V dropped 6 bases and J dropped 5 bases, with 17 bases sitting between them. CDR3 sequence (DNA): TGTGCCAGCAGCTCAACTGACAGGCTCCGAAACACCATATATTTT. Translation gives CASSSTDRLRNTIYF. The entire variable domain, with the rest obtained from reference TRBV2 and TRBJ1-3, is as follows: EPEVTQTPSHQVTQMGQEVILRCVPISNHLYFYWYRQILGQKVEFLVSFYNNEISEKSEIFDDQFSVERPDGSNFTLKIRSTKLEDSAMYFCASSSTDRLRNTIYFGEGSWLTVV.

The chain is built from TRBV18 and TRBJ2-7; TRBD1 might be the D (6 bases). Germline CDR1 reads KGHSH; CDR2 reads LQKENI. The V end lost 5 bases, the J end lost 2 bases, and 16 bases lay between the germline ends. The CDR3 runs 15 residues. The CDR3 here is CASSYKTGTTYEQYF. CDR3 nucleotides: TGTGCCAGCTCATACAAGACAGGTACCACCTACGAGCAGTACTTC.

This clone was recorded a few times. The chain joins TRBV28 to TRBJ1-1; TRBD1 matches 7 bases. Germline V gene sequence: CDR1 MDHEN, CDR2 SYDVKM. Losses at the gene ends were 6 bases for V and 4 bases for J; bases not matched to a gene: 5. CDR3 length: 13 amino acids. The CDR3 here is CASSNDRVTEAFF. In DNA, the CDR3 is TGTGCCAGCAGCAACGACAGGGTCACTGAAGCTTTCTTT.